This T cell receptor (beta chain) was profiled in a study of human T cells and chemical hapten exposure. Background on the study: Per-sample TCR yields varied mainly from small pooled library volume differences. Findings of the study overall: Controls formed significantly fewer large CDR3 similarity clusters than expanded TCRs did.

The CDR3 contains 13 residues. Germline values: CDR1 SEHNR, CDR2 FQNEAQ (reference sequence). The germline V and J ends were trimmed by 5 bases and 4 bases, with 10 bases remaining between them. Time point: patch test 2, 6 weeks after DPC sensitization. The treatment is: therapeutic diphenylcyclopropenone sensitization with weekly scalp DPC. This clonotype appeared many times. Antigen specificity is unknown. TCRdb redid the calling of the RACE reads with MiXCR, one entry per CDR3 protein. The table shows about 40,000 distinct CDR3 sequences, with 3% to 4% occurring only once. The sample consisted of whole blood, taken in connection with sensitization to the hapten diphenylcyclopropenone (DPC). The chain combines TRBV7-9 with TRBJ2-3; the D gene could be TRBD1 or TRBD2 (5 bases each). The source is a man aged 35 to 55 with alopecia areata. Some clones in this sample may be carry-over from other donors' samples. The CDR3 sequence: CASSHLGADTQYF. The CDR3 bases are TGTGCCAGCAGCCACCTGGGGGCAGATACGCAGTATTTT.